This T cell receptor (beta chain) was profiled in a study of shared clonotypes between healthy human individuals. The CDR3 contains 14 residues. Trimming removed 2 bases at V and 3 bases at J, with 9 bases between. CDR1 and CDR2 (germline): MNHEY, SMNVEV (reference sequence). Authors' methods: Quality scores were absent from the junction-only immunoSEQ sequences, so filtering differed. Libraries were prepared by immunoSEQ multiplex PCR; TCRdb keeps only in-frame clonotypes and omits some of them. V and J calls and clone size come straight from that table; D and trimming were deduced from the DNA. The table lists approximately 810,000 clones, almost 95% of them singletons. CD8 cells classed as naive were CD45RO-negative and positively selected for CCR7, excluding terminally differentiated effector memory CD45RA+ cells. In regard to this clone: Other DNA variants within this sample encode the same CDR3.

The sample taken for sequencing was naive CD8+ T cells sorted from blood. The J gene is TRBJ2-3, the V gene TRBV27; TRBD1 is a possible D gene (6 bases). The receptor was isolated from a man aged 25 to 40 in good health. The CDR3 spells CASSLGQSTDTQYF. In DNA form, the CDR3 reads TGTGCCAGCAGTTTAGGACAGAGTACAGATACGCAGTATTTT.